Presented here are 18 T cell receptor beta chains from one specimen sequenced in a study of blood T cell repertoires in COVID-19. TCRdb's table, derived via immunoSEQ multiplex PCR, lists solely in-frame clones and lacks some. The table shows fewer than 350,000 clones, with 90% occurring only once. The source material was PBMCs or T cells enriched from blood (not recorded which). These receptors were collected from a woman aged 18-29 years with acute COVID-19.

The chain links TRBV19 to TRBJ1-1, with D hard to call. V shed 5 bases and J shed 1 base, with 14 bases lying between them. CDR3 length: 15 residues. Looked up from germline, CDR1 is LNHDA and CDR2 is SQIVND (reference sequence). The CDR3 region is CASSLTRSGNTEAFF. Here the CDR3 DNA reads TGTGCCAGTAGTCTAACCCGGTCGGGGAACACTGAAGCTTTCTTT.

This chain uses TRBV10-2 with TRBJ2-5; 9 nucleotides agree with TRBD2. In germline, CDR1 is WSHSY, CDR2 SAAADI. V shed 0 bases, J shed 8 bases, and the junction held 7 bases outside the gene matches. CDR3 size: 15 residues. CDR3 DNA sequence: TGCGCCAGCAGTGAGTCGAGCGGGAGGACTGGAACCCAGTACTTC. This codes for CASSESSGRTGTQYF.

The chain joins TRBV5-4 to TRBJ2-5; 7 bases agree with TRBD2. Trimming at V came to 4 bases and at J to 1 base, leaving 7 bases not matched to a gene. This CDR3 has 15 amino acids. The V gene's germline CDR1 is SGHNT and CDR2 YYREEE (reference sequence). The chain's CDR3 is CASSRQAGPQETQYF. CDR3 coding DNA: TGTGCCAGCAGCAGGCAAGCGGGGCCCCAAGAGACCCAGTACTTC.

The chain uses TRBV10-1 and TRBJ2-3; tentative D call: TRBD2 (5 bases). The length of the CDR3 is 17 residues. The germline V and J ends were trimmed by 3 bases and 0 bases, with 16 bases remaining between them. From germline, CDR1 is WNHNN and CDR2 SYGVQD (reference sequence). In nucleotides, the CDR3 is TGCGCCAGCAGTGACCCCCGGGATAGGAGGAGCACAGATACGCAGTATTTT. Its protein product is CASSDPRDRRSTDTQYF.

The CDR3: CASSPGGGQGNTYEQYF. The CDR3 coding sequence is TGTGCCAGCAGCCCCGGGGGGGGACAGGGAAATACCTACGAGCAGTACTTC. The genes are TRBV5-8 and TRBJ2-7; tentative D call: TRBD1 (9 bases). Germline V gene data show CDR1 as SGHTS and CDR2 as YDEGEE. CDR3 length equals 17 residues. V lost 4 bases and J lost 2, with 22 bases in between.

The rearrangement uses TRBV27 and TRBJ2-1, with 16 nucleotides matching TRBD2. The germline V gene encodes CDR1 MNHEY and CDR2 SMNVEV (reference sequence). The CDR3 totals 15 residues. V gave up 6 bases and J gave up 8 bases; unmatched junction bases: 4. CDR3 residues: CASRGLAGGPDEQFF. CDR3 in DNA: TGTGCCAGCAGGGGACTAGCGGGAGGGCCGGATGAGCAGTTCTTC.

The gene calls are TRBV19 and TRBJ1-2; 7 bases are shared with TRBD1. Trimming removed 1 base from V and 7 bases from J; junction bases left unmatched: 21. Germline CDR1 and CDR2: LNHDA and SQIVND (reference sequence). This CDR3 region has 19 residues. For the CDR3, the DNA is TGTGCCAGTAGTATAGCCCCGGACCACAGAAGACAAAGGGACAGTGGCTACACCTTC. Encoded protein: CASSIAPDHRRQRDSGYTF.

The chain is built from TRBV5-6 and TRBJ2-4; 10 nucleotides align to TRBD2. The junction had 7 bases not matched to a gene; V was cut back by 2 bases and J by 8 bases. The CDR3 is 15 amino acids. Germline V gene sequence: CDR1 SGHDT, CDR2 YYEEEE. CDR3 DNA sequence: TGTGCCAGCAGCTTAGCGGGAGGGCCCTGGGACATTCAGTACTTC. It codes for CASSLAGGPWDIQYF. Supplemented by reference TRBV5-6 and TRBJ2-4, the full variable domain reads DAGVTQSPTHLIKTRGQQVTLRCSPKSGHDTVSWYQQALGQGPQFIFQYYEEEERQRGNFPDRFSGHQFPNYSSELNVNALLLGDSALYLCASSLAGGPWDIQYFGAGTRLSVL.

The rearrangement uses TRBV30 and TRBJ1-5; 9 bases map to TRBD1. Germline CDR1 is GTSNPN and CDR2 is SVGIG (reference sequence). The CDR3 totals 16 residues. With 2 bases clipped from V and 7 bases from J, the junction kept 12 bases outside the gene matches. The CDR3 sequence is CAWSLGTGPNGQPQHF. In nucleotides, the CDR3 is TGTGCCTGGAGTCTGGGGACAGGGCCAAACGGCCAGCCCCAGCATTTT.

This clone has a handful of counts. The chain has TRBV19 and TRBJ2-7; 10 nucleotides match TRBD2. Trimming took 5 bases from V and 6 from J; bases not matched to a gene: 4. Germline CDR1 is LNHDA and CDR2 is SQIVND (reference sequence). The CDR3 has 13 residues. As DNA, the CDR3 is TGTGCCAGTAGTCTAGCGGGAGTCCCCGAGCAGTACTTC. It is translated as CASSLAGVPEQYF.

This chain connects TRBV29-1 to TRBJ2-4, with 10 bases fitting TRBD2. Trimming at V came to 1 base and at J to 6 bases, leaving 15 bases not matched to a gene. The CDR3 loop spans 18 amino acids. Per the germline V gene, CDR1 is SQVTM and CDR2 is ANQGSEA. CDR3 nucleotide sequence: TGCAGCGTTGAAGGCCCCATGGGGCTAGCGGGAGAGGCAAACATTCAGTACTTC. It specifies CSVEGPMGLAGEANIQYF.

The chain combines TRBV7-9 with TRBJ2-2; the D is unclear. CDR3 length equals 12 residues. V was pared by 4 bases and J by 6 bases, with 6 bases between. The germline V gene encodes CDR1 SEHNR and CDR2 FQNEAQ (reference sequence). DNA of the CDR3: TGTGCCAGCAGCTCGGTGGCCGGGGAGCTGTTTTTT. It specifies CASSSVAGELFF.

The CDR3 protein is CASSQTTGTTGELFF. The DNA for the CDR3 is TGCGCCAGCAGCCAAACCACAGGGACCACCGGGGAGCTGTTTTTT. The V and J genes are TRBV4-1 and TRBJ2-2; possibly TRBD1 for D (6 bases). V was cut by 2 bases and J by 4 bases, with 11 bases left in between. This CDR3 contains 15 residues. Germline V gene data show CDR1 as MGHRA and CDR2 as YSYEKL.

The chain carries TRBV28 and TRBJ1-1, with D uncertain. In germline, CDR1 is MDHEN, CDR2 SYDVKM. Between the trimmed V and J ends, which lost 3 bases and 4 bases, there was a span of 9 bases. The CDR3 contains 13 residues. In nucleotides, the CDR3 is TGTGCCAGCAGTTTCTCCAGTATCACTGAAGCTTTCTTT. Residues: CASSFSSITEAFF. Together with reference TRBV28 and TRBJ1-1, the CDR3 gives the full variable domain: DVKVTQSSRYLVKRTGEKVFLECVQDMDHENMFWYRQDPGLGLRLIYFSYDVKMKEKGDIPEGYSVSREKKERFSLILESASTNQTSMYLCASSFSSITEAFFGQGTRLTVV.

V is TRBV6-5 and J is TRBJ2-1; TRBD2 matches at 8 bases. CDR1 is MNHEY, CDR2 SVGAGI, per germline. The CDR3 contains 14 residues. The V segment lost 6 bases and the J segment 6 bases; nucleotides outside the gene matches: 7. CDR3 nucleotides: TGTGCCAGCAGCCGACTGGCGGGGGGCAATGAGCAGTTCTTC. This sequence encodes CASSRLAGGNEQFF.

This clone was seen a single time. The chain combines TRBV5-1 with TRBJ2-1; D not certain. V dropped 0 bases and J dropped 7 bases, with 14 bases sitting between them. The germline V gene encodes CDR1 SGHRS and CDR2 YFSETQ. CDR3 length equals 15 residues. In nucleotides, the CDR3 is TGCGCCAGCAGCTTGGGTCTAGTCGGTTTGAATGAGCAGTTCTTC. Translation: CASSLGLVGLNEQFF.

The J gene is TRBJ1-1, the V gene TRBV30; 11 bases align to TRBD1. The CDR3 covers 14 residues. Germline assignment: CDR1 GTSNPN and CDR2 SVGIG (reference sequence). The V gene end was trimmed by 0 bases and the J gene end by 5 bases; junction bases not matched to a gene: 2. CDR3 region: CAWSVGQGGTEAFF. The CDR3 DNA reads as TGTGCCTGGAGTGTGGGACAGGGGGGAACTGAAGCTTTCTTT.

This clone has only one observation. This same CDR3 is encoded by further DNA sequences in the sample. The rearrangement joins TRBV6-5 to TRBJ2-1, with D unclear. V shed 0 bases and J shed 4 bases, with 7 bases lying between them. There are 14 residues in the CDR3. Germline-derived CDR1 and CDR2 are MNHEY and SVGAGI. The CDR3 here is CASSYSGRYNEQFF. CDR3 DNA: TGTGCCAGCAGTTACTCCGGCAGGTACAATGAGCAGTTCTTC.